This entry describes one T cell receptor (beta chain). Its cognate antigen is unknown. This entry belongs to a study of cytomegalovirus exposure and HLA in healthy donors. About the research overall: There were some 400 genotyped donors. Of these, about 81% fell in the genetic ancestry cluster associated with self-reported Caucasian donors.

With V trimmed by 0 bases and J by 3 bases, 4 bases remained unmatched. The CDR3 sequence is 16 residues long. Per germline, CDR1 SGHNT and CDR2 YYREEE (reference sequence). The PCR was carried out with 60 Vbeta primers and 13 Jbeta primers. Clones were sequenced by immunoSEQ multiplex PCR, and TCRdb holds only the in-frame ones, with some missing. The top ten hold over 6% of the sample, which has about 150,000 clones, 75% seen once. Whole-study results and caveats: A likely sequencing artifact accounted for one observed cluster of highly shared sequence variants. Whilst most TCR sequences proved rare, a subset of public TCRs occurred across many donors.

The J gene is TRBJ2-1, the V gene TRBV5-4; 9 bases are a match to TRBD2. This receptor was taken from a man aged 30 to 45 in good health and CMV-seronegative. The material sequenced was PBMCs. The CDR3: CASSLGASGDYNEQFF. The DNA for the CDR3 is TGTGCCAGCAGCTTGGGGGCTAGCGGGGACTACAATGAGCAGTTCTTC.